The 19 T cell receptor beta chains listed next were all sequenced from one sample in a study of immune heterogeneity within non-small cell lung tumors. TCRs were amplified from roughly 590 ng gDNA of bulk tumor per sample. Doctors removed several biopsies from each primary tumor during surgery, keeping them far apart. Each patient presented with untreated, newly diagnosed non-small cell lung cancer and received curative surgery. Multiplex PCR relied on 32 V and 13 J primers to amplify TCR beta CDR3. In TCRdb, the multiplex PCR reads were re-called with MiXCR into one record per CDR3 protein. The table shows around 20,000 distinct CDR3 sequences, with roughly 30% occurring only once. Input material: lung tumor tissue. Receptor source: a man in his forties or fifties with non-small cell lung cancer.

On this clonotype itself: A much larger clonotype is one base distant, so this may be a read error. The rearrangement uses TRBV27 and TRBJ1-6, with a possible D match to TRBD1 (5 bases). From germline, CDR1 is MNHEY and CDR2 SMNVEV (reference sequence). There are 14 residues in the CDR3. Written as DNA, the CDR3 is TGTGACAGCCGGGGGGGTAGTAATAATTCACCCCTCCACTTT. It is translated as CDSRGGSNNSPLHF.

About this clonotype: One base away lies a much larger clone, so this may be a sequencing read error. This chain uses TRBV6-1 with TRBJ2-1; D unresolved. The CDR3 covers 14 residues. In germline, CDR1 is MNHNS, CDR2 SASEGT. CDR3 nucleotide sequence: TGTGCCAGCAGTGACCCGACACCGAACAATGAGCATTTCTTC. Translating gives CASSDPTPNNEHFF.

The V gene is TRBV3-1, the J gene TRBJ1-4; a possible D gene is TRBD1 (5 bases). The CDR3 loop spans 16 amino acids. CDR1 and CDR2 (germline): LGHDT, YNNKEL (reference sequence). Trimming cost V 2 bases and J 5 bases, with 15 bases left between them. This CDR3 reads CASSQLIRGPNEKLFF. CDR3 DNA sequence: TGTGCCAGCAGCCAACTCATTAGGGGCCCCAATGAAAAACTGTTTTTT.

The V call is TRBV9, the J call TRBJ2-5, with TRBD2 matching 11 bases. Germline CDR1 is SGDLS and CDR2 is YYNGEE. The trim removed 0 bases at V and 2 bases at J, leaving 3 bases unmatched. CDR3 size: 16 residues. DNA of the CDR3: TGTGCCAGCAGCGTAGAGGGACTAGCGGAACAAGAGACCCAGTACTTC. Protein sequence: CASSVEGLAEQETQYF.

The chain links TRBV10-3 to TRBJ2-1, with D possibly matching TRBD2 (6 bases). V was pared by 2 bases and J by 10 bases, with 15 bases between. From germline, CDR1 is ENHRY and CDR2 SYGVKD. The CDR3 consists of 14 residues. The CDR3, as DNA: TGTGCCATCAGTGAGCCGACTAGATTAAGGGAGCAGTTCTTC. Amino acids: CAISEPTRLREQFF.

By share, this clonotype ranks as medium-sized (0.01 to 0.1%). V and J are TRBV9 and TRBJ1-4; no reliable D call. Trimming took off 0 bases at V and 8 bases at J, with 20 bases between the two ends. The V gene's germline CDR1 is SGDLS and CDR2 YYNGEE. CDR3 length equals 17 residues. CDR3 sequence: CASSVAGTRLMGEKLFF. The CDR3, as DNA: TGTGCCAGCAGCGTAGCCGGAACGAGGTTGATGGGCGAAAAACTGTTTTTT. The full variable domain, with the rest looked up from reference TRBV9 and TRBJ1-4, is DSGVTQTPKHLITATGQRVTLRCSPRSGDLSVYWYQQSLDQGLQFLIQYYNGEERAKGNILERFSAQQFPDLHSELNLSSLELGDSALYFCASSVAGTRLMGEKLFFGSGTQLSVL.

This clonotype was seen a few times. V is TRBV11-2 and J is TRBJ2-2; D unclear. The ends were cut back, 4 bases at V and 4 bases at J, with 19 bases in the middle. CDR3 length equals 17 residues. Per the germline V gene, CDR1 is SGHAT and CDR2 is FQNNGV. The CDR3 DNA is TGTGCCAGCAGCTCCGGGTCTTCCAACCTTGTCACCGGGGAGCTGTTTTTT. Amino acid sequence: CASSSGSSNLVTGELFF. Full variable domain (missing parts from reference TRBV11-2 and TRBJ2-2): EAGVAQSPRYKIIEKRQSVAFWCNPISGHATLYWYQQILGQGPKLLIQFQNNGVVDDSQLPKDRFSAERLKGVDSTLKIQPAKLEDSAVYLCASSSGSSNLVTGELFFGEGSRLTVL.

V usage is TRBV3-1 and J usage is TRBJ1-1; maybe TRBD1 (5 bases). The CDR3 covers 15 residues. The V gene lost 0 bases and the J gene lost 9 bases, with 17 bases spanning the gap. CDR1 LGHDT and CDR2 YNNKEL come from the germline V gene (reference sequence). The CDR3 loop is CASSQDLGGGLQAFF. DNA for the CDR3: TGTGCCAGCAGCCAAGATCTGGGGGGAGGGCTACAAGCTTTCTTT.

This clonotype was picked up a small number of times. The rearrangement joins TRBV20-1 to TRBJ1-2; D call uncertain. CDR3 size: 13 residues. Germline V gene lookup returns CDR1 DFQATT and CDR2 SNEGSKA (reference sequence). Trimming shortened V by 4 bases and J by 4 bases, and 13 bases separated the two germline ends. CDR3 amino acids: CSATSVGSYGYTF. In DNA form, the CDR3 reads TGCAGTGCTACTAGCGTGGGTAGCTATGGCTACACCTTC.

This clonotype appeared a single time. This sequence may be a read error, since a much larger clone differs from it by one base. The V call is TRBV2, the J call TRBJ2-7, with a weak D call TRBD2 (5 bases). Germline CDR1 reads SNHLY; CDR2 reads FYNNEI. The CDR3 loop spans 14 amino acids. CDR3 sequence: CVSSYRTASYEQYF. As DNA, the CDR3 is TGTGTCAGCAGTTACCGGACTGCCTCCTACGAGCAGTACTTC.

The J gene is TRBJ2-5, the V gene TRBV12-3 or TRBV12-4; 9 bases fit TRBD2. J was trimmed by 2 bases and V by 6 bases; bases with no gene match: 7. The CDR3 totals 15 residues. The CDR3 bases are TGTGCCAGCAGCAAAAATAGCGGGAGTCAAGAGACCCAGTACTTC. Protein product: CASSKNSGSQETQYF.

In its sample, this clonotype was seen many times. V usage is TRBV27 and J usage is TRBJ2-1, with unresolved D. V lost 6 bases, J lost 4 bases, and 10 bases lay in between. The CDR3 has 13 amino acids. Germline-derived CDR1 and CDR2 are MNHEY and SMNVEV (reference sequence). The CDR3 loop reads CASRRVPYNEQFF. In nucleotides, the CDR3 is TGTGCCAGCAGACGGGTACCATACAATGAGCAGTTCTTC.

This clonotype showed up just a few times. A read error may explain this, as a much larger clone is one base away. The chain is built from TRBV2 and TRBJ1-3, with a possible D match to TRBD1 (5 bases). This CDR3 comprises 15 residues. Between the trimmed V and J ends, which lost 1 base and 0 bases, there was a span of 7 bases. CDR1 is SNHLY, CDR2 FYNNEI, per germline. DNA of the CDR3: TGTGCCAGCAGTGAAGGCGGACACTCTGGAAACACCATATATTTT. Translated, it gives CASSEGGHSGNTIYF. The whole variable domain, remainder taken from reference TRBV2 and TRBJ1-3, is EPEVTQTPSHQVTQMGQEVILRCVPISNHLYFYWYRQILGQKVEFLVSFYNNEISEKSEIFDDQFSVERPDGSNFTLKIRSTKLEDSAMYFCASSEGGHSGNTIYFGEGSWLTVV.

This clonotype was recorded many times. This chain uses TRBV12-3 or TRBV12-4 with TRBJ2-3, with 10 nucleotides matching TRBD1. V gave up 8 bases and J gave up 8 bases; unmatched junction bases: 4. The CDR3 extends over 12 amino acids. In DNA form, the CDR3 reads TGTGCCAGCCGAAGGACAGGGGGTACGCAGTATTTT. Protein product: CASRRTGGTQYF.

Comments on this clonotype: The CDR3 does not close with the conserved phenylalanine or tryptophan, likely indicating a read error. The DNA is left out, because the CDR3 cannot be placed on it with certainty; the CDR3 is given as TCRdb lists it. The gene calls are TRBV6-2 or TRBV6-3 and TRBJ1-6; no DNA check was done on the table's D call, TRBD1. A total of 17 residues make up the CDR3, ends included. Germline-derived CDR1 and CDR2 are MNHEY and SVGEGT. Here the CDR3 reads CASSYSAPGQGNSPPPL.

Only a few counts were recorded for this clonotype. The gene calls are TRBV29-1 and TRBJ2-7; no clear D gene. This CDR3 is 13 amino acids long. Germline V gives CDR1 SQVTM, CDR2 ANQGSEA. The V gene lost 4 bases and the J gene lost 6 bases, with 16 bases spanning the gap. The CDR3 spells CSVARTDSGEQYF. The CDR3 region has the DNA TGCAGCGTTGCTCGGACCGATTCGGGCGAGCAGTACTTC.

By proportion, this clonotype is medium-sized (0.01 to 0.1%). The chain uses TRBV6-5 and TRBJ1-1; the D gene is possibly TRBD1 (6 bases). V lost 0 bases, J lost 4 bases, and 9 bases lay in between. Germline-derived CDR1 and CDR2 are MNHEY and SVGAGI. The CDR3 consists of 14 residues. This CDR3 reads CASSYSGGGTEAFF. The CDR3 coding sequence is TGTGCCAGCAGTTACTCTGGGGGCGGCACTGAAGCTTTCTTT.

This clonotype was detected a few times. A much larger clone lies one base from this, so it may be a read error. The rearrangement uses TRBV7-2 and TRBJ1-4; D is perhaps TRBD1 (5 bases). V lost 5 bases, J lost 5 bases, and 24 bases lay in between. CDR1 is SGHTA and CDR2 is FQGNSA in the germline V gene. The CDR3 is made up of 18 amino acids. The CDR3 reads CASSTALNQGIGNEKLFF. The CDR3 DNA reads TGTGCCAGCAGCACCGCCTTGAACCAGGGAATCGGGAATGAAAAACTGTTTTTT.

CDR3 nucleotides: TGTGCCAGCAGCTCCTTGGGAAATCAGCCCCAGCATTTT. This translates into CASSSLGNQPQHF. The chain is built from TRBV7-9 and TRBJ1-5, with D uncertain. Germline V gene data show CDR1 as SEHNR and CDR2 as FQNEAQ (reference sequence). V lost 4 bases and J lost 4, with 8 bases in between. CDR3 length: 13 residues.